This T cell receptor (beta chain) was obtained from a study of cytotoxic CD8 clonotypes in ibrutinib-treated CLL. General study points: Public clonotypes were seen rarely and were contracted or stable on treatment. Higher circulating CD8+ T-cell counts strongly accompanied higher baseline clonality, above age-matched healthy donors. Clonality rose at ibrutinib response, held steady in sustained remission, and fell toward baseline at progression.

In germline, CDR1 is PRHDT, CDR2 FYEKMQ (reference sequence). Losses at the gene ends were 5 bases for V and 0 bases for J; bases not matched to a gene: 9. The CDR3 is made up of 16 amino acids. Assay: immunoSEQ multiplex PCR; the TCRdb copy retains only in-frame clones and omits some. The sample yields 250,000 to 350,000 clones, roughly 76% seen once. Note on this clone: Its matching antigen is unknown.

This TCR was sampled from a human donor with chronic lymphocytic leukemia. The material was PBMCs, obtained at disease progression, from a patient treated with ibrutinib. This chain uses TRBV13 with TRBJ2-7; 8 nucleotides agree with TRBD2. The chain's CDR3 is CASSPPGGPTSYEQYF. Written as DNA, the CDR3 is TGTGCCAGCAGCCCACCGGGGGGGCCCACCTCCTACGAGCAGTACTTC.